The rows below give T cell receptor beta chains drawn from one sample of a study of technical replicates of blood from a handful of donors. The repertoire was sequenced with immunoSEQ multiplex PCR; TCRdb's copy has only in-frame clones and lacks some. This sample has fewer than 80,000 clones; about 90% occur once, and the top ten carry 4.8%. Sequences were obtained from PBMCs. The origin of the receptors is a human donor in good health. Some clones in this sample may be carry-over from other donors' samples. The CDR3 runs from the conserved cysteine through the conserved F or W. Fields, in order: J gene, V gene, D gene, CDR3 length, clone size, CDR3 protein, CDR3 DNA. A D gene is named only where the DNA matches it firmly. Where a row states a size, it is once, few, many or the class of an expanded clone; other rows omit it.

TRBJ2-4	TRBV5-6	TRBD2	19	-	CASSWWASGRAGDKNIQYF	TGTGCCAGCAGCTGGTGGGCTAGCGGGAGGGCCGGGGACAAAAACATTCAGTACTTC
TRBJ2-7	TRBV5-1	TRBD1	14	-	CASSLDPGGYEQYF	TGCGCCAGCAGCTTGGATCCAGGGGGCTACGAGCAGTACTTC
TRBJ2-7	TRBV7-2	-	12	-	CASSPRVYEQYF	TGTGCCAGCAGCCCACGGGTCTACGAGCAGTACTTC
TRBJ1-1	TRBV18	-	13	-	CASSPNKNTEAFF	TGTGCCAGCTCACCAAACAAGAACACTGAAGCTTTCTTT
TRBJ1-5	TRBV7-2	-	18	-	CASSNRSPLRDPNQPQHF	TGTGCCAGCAGCAATAGGAGCCCCCTGCGGGATCCGAATCAGCCCCAGCATTTT
TRBJ1-6	TRBV19	-	16	few	CASREPIPSGSSPLHF	TGTGCCAGTAGGGAGCCCATCCCATCGGGAAGTTCACCCCTCCACTTT
TRBJ1-6	TRBV19	-	16	-	CATSRGPSSYNSPLHF	TGTGCCACCTCGCGGGGGCCGAGCTCCTATAATTCACCCCTCCACTTT
TRBJ1-5	TRBV19	TRBD1	15	-	CASSVGQGRNQPQHF	TGTGCCAGTAGTGTGGGACAGGGGCGCAATCAGCCCCAGCATTTT
TRBJ2-5	TRBV7-9	TRBD2	19	-	CASSSPFATSGRTSETQYF	TGTGCCAGCAGCTCGCCTTTTGCGACTAGCGGGAGGACGTCAGAGACCCAGTACTTC
TRBJ1-3	TRBV30	-	12	-	CAWSVSGNTIYF	TGTGCCTGGAGTGTATCGGGAAACACCATATATTTT
TRBJ2-3	TRBV6-1	TRBD1	15	-	CASSAGTVSTDTQYF	TGTGCCAGCAGTGCCGGGACAGTCAGCACAGATACGCAGTATTTT